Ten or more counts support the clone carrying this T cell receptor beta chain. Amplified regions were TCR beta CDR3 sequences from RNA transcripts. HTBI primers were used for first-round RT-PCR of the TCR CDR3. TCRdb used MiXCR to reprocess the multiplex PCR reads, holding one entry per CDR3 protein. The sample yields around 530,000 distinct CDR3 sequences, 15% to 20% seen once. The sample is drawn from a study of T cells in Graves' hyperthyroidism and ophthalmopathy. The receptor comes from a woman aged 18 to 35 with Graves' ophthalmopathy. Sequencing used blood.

The CDR3 loop is CSVASGTGVGEQFF. CDR3 DNA sequence: TGCAGCGTCGCCTCCGGGACAGGGGTTGGGGAGCAGTTCTTC. The V and J genes are TRBV29-1 and TRBJ2-1, with 10 bases aligning to TRBD1. The germline V gene encodes CDR1 SQVTM and CDR2 ANQGSEA. The CDR3 runs to 14 residues. The V and J ends lost 6 bases and 10 bases, in that order; junction bases with no gene match: 12.